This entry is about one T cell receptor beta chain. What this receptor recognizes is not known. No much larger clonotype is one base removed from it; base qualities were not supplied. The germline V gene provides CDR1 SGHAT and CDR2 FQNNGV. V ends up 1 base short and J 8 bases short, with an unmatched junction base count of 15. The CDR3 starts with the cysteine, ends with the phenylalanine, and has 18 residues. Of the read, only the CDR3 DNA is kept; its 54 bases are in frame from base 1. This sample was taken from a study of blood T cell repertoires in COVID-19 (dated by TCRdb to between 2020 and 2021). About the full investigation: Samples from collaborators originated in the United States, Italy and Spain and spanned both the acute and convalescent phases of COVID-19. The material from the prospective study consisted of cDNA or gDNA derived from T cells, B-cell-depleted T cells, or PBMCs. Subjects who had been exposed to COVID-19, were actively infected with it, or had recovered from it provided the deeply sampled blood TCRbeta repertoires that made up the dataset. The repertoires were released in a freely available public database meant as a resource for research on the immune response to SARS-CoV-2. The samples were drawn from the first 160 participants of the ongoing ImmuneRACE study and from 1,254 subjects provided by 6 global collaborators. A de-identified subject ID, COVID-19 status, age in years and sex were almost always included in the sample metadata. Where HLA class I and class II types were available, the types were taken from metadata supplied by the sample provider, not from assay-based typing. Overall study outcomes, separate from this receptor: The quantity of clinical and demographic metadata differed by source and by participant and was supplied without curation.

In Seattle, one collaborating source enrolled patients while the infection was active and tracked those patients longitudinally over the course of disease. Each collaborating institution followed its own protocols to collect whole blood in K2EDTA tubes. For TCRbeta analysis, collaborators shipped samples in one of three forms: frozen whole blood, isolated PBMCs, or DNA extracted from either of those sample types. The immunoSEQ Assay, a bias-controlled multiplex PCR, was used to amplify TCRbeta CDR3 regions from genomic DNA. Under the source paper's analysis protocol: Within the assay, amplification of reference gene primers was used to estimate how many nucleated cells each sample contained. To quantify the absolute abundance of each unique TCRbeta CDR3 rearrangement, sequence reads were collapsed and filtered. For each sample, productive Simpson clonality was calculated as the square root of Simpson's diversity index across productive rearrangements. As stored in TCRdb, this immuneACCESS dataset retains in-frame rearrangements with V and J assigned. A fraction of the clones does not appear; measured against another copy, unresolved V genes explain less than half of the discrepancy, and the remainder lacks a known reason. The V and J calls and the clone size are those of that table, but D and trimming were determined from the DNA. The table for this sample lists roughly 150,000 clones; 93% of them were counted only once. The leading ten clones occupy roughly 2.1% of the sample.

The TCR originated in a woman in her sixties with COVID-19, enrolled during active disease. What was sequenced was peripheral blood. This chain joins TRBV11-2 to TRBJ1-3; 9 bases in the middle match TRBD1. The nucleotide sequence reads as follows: TGTGCCAGCAGCTTAGTTTTCGGGACAGGGATGATGGGACACACCATATATTTT. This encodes CASSLVFGTGMMGHTIYF.